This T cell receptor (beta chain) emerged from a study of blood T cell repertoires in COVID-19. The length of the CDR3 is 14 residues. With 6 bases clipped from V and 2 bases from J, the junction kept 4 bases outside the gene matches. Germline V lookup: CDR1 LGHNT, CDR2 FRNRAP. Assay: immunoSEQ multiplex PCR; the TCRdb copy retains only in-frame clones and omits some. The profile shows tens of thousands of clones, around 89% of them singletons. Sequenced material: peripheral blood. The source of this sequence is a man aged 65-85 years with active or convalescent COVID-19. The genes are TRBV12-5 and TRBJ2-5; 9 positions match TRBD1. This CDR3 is CASGQGAPQETQYF. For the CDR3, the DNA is TGTGCTAGTGGACAGGGGGCGCCGCAAGAGACCCAGTACTTC.